The present TCR beta chain was sequenced within a study of T cell changes during pregnancy in multiple sclerosis. The CDR3 length is 14 residues. The V gene's germline CDR1 is SGDLS and CDR2 YYNGEE. V dropped 0 bases and J dropped 7; count of bases not matched to a gene: 3. Libraries were prepared by immunoSEQ multiplex PCR; TCRdb keeps only in-frame clonotypes and omits some of them. The sample lists around 30,000 clones, around 90% occurring once. This clone was detected only once. The chain combines TRBV9 with TRBJ2-1, with 8 bases identical to TRBD2. The sequence derives from a female donor with multiple sclerosis, enrolled in a pregnancy study. Sequencing used CD8+ T cells from peripheral blood mononuclear cells, obtained in the third trimester of pregnancy. Written as DNA, the CDR3 is TGTGCCAGCAGCGTAGGCGGGGGGCGGAATGAGCAGTTCTTC. Protein product: CASSVGGGRNEQFF.